The clone carrying this T cell receptor (beta chain) was picked up one time. This record comes from a study of control samples from healthy donors and cancer patients. The length of the CDR3 is 13 residues. V lost 6 bases to trimming and J lost 8 bases, with 16 bases between them. Germline V gene lookup returns CDR1 MRHNA and CDR2 SNTAGT. Assay: immunoSEQ multiplex PCR; the TCRdb copy retains only in-frame clones and omits some. In the table there are approximately 87,000 clones, more than 85% of which are singletons. The genes are TRBV6-4 and TRBJ1-2; D perhaps matches TRBD1 (6 bases). The specimen was PBMCs. This TCR derives from a woman aged 40 to 50 with lung cancer. CDR3 in DNA: TGTGCCAGCAGGTCAGGGGCAGGAGGGGGCTACACCTTC. Translation gives CASRSGAGGGYTF.